Below, one T cell receptor (beta chain) is given with its context. The data are from a study of cytotoxic CD8 clonotypes in ibrutinib-treated CLL. Study in general: The samples contained approximately 280,000 productive templates on average. They also contained an average of roughly 99,000 productive rearrangements.

The repertoire was sequenced with immunoSEQ multiplex PCR; TCRdb's copy has only in-frame clones and lacks some. There are 300,000 or so clones in the sample; roughly 70% occur only once, and roughly 6.3% lies in the top ten. TCR beta library input comprised roughly 1.8 micrograms of genomic DNA from cryopreserved PBMCs. CDR1 is WNHNN, CDR2 SYGVQD, per germline (reference sequence). J lost 0 bases, V lost 6 bases, and 11 bases had no gene match. The CDR3 is 17 amino acids. The sample consisted of PBMCs, taken after 36 months of ibrutinib treatment. The V gene is TRBV10-1, the J gene TRBJ2-1; 7 nucleotides match TRBD2. This TCR came from a human donor with chronic lymphocytic leukemia. The CDR3 loop reads CASRLAATELSYNEQFF. CDR3 nucleotide sequence: TGCGCCAGCAGGCTAGCGGCTACGGAACTCTCCTACAATGAGCAGTTCTTC.